These 9 T cell receptor beta chains were sequenced from one sample in a study of spatial heterogeneity in lung cancer. Via MiXCR, TCRdb re-called the 5' RACE reads, giving one row per CDR3 protein. The sample holds about 13,000 distinct CDR3 sequences, roughly 5% seen once. Time point of the sample: sample taken at primary tumor resection. In each case, whole RNA from tumor, nontumor lung or frozen PBMC was sequenced unsorted. Sequenced material: lung tumor tissue, taken at surgery. The receptors originated from a human donor with early-stage non-small cell lung cancer.

This clonotype was picked up many times. This beta chain slipped into a library made for alpha chains as a stray read, so its size is not meaningful. This sequence joins TRBV7-3 and TRBJ2-1; 8 bases map to TRBD1. This CDR3 spans 14 amino acids. Germline CDR1 SGHTA, CDR2 FQGTGA. V trimming: 4 bases; J trimming: 9 bases; junction bases outside the gene matches: 8. The DNA for the CDR3 is TGTGCCAGCAGCTCTGGACAGGGAACAATTGAGCAGTTCTTC. Its translation is CASSSGQGTIEQFF.

This clonotype was counted at least ten times. This beta chain is an unintended read in a library built for alpha chains; its size means little. The chain combines TRBV29-1 with TRBJ1-4; D unresolved. CDR1 and CDR2 from the germline V gene are SQVTM and ANQGSEA. V was pared by 4 bases and J by 0 bases, with 9 bases between. The CDR3 sequence is 14 residues long. The CDR3 DNA sequence: TGCAGCGTTGTGACCGACGCAACTAATGAAAAACTGTTTTTT. Translated, it gives CSVVTDATNEKLFF.

This clonotype was recorded many times. Little can be read into the size of this beta chain, an off-target read in a library designed for alpha chains. The chain carries TRBV5-1 and TRBJ2-5, with D hard to call. V was trimmed by 7 bases and J by 2 bases, leaving 3 bases between them. CDR1 is SGHRS, CDR2 YFSETQ, per germline. This CDR3 comprises 10 residues. The CDR3 DNA sequence: TGCGCCAGCGGTCAAGAGACCCAGTACTTC. Protein sequence: CASGQETQYF.

This clonotype was counted ten times or more. This beta chain is an unintended read in a library built for alpha chains; its size means little. The genes are TRBV11-2 and TRBJ1-3; perhaps TRBD1 as D (6 bases). Germline loops: CDR1 SGHAT, CDR2 FQNNGV. Trimming pared 5 bases from V and 2 bases from J, leaving 10 bases between. The CDR3 runs 14 residues. The CDR3 spells CASSPDRTGNTIYF. The CDR3 DNA reads as TGTGCCAGCAGCCCCGACAGGACTGGAAACACCATATATTTT. Using reference TRBV11-2 and TRBJ1-3 for the parts outside the CDR3, the full variable domain is EAGVAQSPRYKIIEKRQSVAFWCNPISGHATLYWYQQILGQGPKLLIQFQNNGVVDDSQLPKDRFSAERLKGVDSTLKIQPAKLEDSAVYLCASSPDRTGNTIYFGEGSWLTVV.

In its sample, this clonotype was seen many times. The library was prepared for alpha chains; this beta chain is a stray read, so its frequency means little. This chain joins TRBV20-1 and TRBJ2-1; 13 nucleotides line up with TRBD2. This CDR3 has 17 amino acids. The germline CDR1 and CDR2 sequences are DFQATT and SNEGSKA (reference sequence). J gave up 2 bases and V 3 bases, and 7 bases lay outside the gene matches. The CDR3 protein is CSARRTSGRTPYNEQFF. In DNA form, the CDR3 reads TGCAGTGCTAGGAGGACTAGCGGGAGAACCCCCTACAATGAGCAGTTCTTC.

This clonotype was detected ten times or more. This beta chain represents an off-target read in a library built for alpha chains; its size is of limited meaning. V gene TRBV6-5 combines with J gene TRBJ1-6; possible D gene TRBD1, 5 bases. With 5 bases removed from V and 7 bases from J, the gap between germline ends came to 12 bases. CDR1 is MNHEY and CDR2 is SVGAGI in the germline V gene. There are 14 residues in the CDR3. CDR3 sequence reads: CASSPGDGNSPLHF. CDR3 DNA sequence: TGTGCCAGCAGTCCGGGGGACGGAAATTCACCCCTCCACTTT.

There are many counts of this clonotype. This beta chain represents an off-target read in a library built for alpha chains; its size is of limited meaning. This chain connects TRBV7-2 to TRBJ1-6; D is unclear. The CDR3 is 14 residues long. Trimming took 1 base from V and 4 from J, leaving 5 bases between them. Germline assignment: CDR1 SGHTA and CDR2 FQGNSA. For the CDR3, the DNA is TGTGCCAGCAGCTTAGGAGGTTATAATTCACCCCTCCACTTT. Protein sequence: CASSLGGYNSPLHF.

This clonotype was picked up many times. The junction departs from the called germline gene at one end, perhaps through a read error. This beta chain is a stray sequence in a library constructed for alpha chains; its clone size is not meaningful. The rearrangement links TRBV2 to TRBJ2-3; TRBD2 aligns across 9 bases. Germline assignment: CDR1 SNHLY and CDR2 FYNNEI. CDR3 size: 14 residues. The CDR3, as DNA: TGTGCCAGCAGTAAAGCGGGAGGCAAAGATACGCAGTATTTT. Its translation is CASSKAGGKDTQYF.

Many counts were recorded for this clonotype. This beta chain appears as a stray read in a library generated for alpha chains; its size is not informative. The gene calls are TRBV29-1 and TRBJ1-2; D gene unclear. This CDR3 spans 12 amino acids. Germline loops: CDR1 SQVTM, CDR2 ANQGSEA. Trimming left V 0 bases short and J 8 bases short, with 10 bases between. CDR3 in amino acids: CSVEEPARGYTF. CDR3 nucleotide sequence: TGCAGCGTTGAAGAACCGGCTAGAGGCTACACCTTC. The full variable domain, completed using reference TRBV29-1 and TRBJ1-2, is SAVISQKPSRDICQRGTSLTIQCQVDSQVTMMFWYRQQPGQSLTLIATANQGSEATYESGFVIDKFPISRPNLTFSTLTVSNMSPEDSSIYLCSVEEPARGYTFGSGTRLTVV.